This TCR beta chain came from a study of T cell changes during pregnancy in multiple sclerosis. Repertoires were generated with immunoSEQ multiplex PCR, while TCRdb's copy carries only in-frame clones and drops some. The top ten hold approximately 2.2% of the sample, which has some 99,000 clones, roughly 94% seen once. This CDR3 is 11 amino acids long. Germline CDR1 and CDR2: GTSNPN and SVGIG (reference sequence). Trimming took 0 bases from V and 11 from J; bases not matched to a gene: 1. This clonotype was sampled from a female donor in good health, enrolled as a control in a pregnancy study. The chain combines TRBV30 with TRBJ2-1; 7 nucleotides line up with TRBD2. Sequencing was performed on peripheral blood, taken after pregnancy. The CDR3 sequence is CAWSVAGKQFF. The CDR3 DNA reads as TGTGCCTGGAGTGTAGCGGGAAAGCAGTTCTTC.